This T cell receptor beta chain appears in the sequencing data of a study of early T cells in non-severe SARS-CoV-2 infection. Study context: RNA in bulk from unsorted whole blood was sequenced, and chains were unpaired.

CDR1 is SGHRS, CDR2 YFSETQ, per germline. This CDR3 has 15 residues. The J segment lost 7 bases and the V segment lost 3 bases, leaving 9 bases of the junction unmatched. This clonotype was detected a few times. The antigen is undetermined. Findings and caveats of the study: VDJdb-based matching was biased toward anti-spike CD8 responses and missed private and CD4 specificities.

Each cDNA molecule carried a unique molecular identifier. Each CDR3 protein gets one entry after TCRdb re-called the 5' RACE reads with MiXCR. The sample shows approximately 71,000 distinct CDR3 sequences, roughly an eighth of them seen only once. This sample comprised whole blood, obtained at baseline. The sequence came from an adult who was a healthcare worker with PCR-confirmed SARS-CoV-2 infection or an uninfected control (not recorded which). The rearrangement links TRBV5-1 to TRBJ2-1; TRBD2 matches 8 bases. For the CDR3, the DNA is TGCGCCAGCAGCTATCTACCAGCGGGGGAAAATGAGCAGTTCTTC. Its translation is CASSYLPAGENEQFF. The whole variable domain, filled in from reference TRBV5-1 and TRBJ2-1, reads KAGVTQTPRYLIKTRGQQVTLSCSPISGHRSVSWYQQTPGQGLQFLFEYFSETQRNKGNFPGRFSGRQFSNSRSEMNVSTLELGDSALYLCASSYLPAGENEQFFGPGTRLTVL.